The T cell receptor (beta chain) described here comes from a study of OX40 agonist ivuxolimab in advanced cancers. A single count supports this clone. Germline V CDR1 and CDR2: MNHEY, SMNVEV (reference sequence). The CDR3 runs 13 residues. V was trimmed by 6 bases and J by 6 bases, leaving 14 bases between them. TCRdb's table, derived via immunoSEQ multiplex PCR, lists solely in-frame clones and lacks some. The data show some 75,000 clones, approximately 90% seen once. The specimen comprised CD4+ or CD8+ T cells sorted from blood, sampled in a trial of the OX40 agonist ivuxolimab. The rearrangement joins TRBV27 to TRBJ1-1; D is perhaps TRBD1 (6 bases). The TCR was taken from an adult with an advanced solid tumor such as melanoma, head and neck, liver or kidney cancer. The CDR3 DNA reads as TGTGCCAGCAGCTCGATACAGGGCTCTGAAGCTTTCTTT. Translating it yields CASSSIQGSEAFF.